This T cell receptor beta chain was found in a study of T-cell memory formation after mild COVID-19. Each CDR3 protein is one row after TCRdb ran MiXCR on the 5' RACE reads. The table includes fewer than 300,000 distinct CDR3 sequences, about a sixth detected once. Study results and limitations: Memory from before infection featured some responding clones, which suggests cross-reactive memory joined. Clones that got smaller from day 15 to 85 had even CD4/CD8, while clones growing later tipped toward CD4+. Contracting clones localized mainly to CM and EM when CD4+ and mainly to EMRA when CD8+.

There are many counts of this clonotype. Its antigen is unidentified. Trimming took 6 bases from V and 2 from J; bases not matched to a gene: 13. This CDR3 is 17 amino acids long. Germline V gene lookup returns CDR1 SGHTA and CDR2 FQGNSA. The source material was PBMCs or a T cell subset sorted from them (not recorded which). The TCR comes from a man younger than 35 who had mild COVID-19 (a few samples of this study predate the infection). Cell type and time point are not known. The chain is built from TRBV7-2 and TRBJ2-3; 8 bases are a match to TRBD2. DNA for the CDR3: TGTGCCAGCAGTCCGATCTATCGCGGGGGGTTCACAGATACGCAGTATTTT. Encoded protein: CASSPIYRGGFTDTQYF.